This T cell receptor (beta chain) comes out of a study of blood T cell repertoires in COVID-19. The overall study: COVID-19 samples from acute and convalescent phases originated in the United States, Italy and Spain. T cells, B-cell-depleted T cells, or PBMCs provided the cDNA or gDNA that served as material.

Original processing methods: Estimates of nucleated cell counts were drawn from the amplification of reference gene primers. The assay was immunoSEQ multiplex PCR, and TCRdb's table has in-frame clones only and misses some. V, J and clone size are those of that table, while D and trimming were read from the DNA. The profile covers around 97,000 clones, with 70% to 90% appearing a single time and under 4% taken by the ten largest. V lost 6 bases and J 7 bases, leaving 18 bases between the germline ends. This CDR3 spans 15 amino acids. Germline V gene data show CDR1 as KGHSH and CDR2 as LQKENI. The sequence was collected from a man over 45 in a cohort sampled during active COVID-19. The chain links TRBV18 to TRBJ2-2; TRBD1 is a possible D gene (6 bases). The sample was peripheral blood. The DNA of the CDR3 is TGTGCCAGCTCCAAAAACAGGGAAGCCGGCGGGGAGCTGTTTTTT. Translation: CASSKNREAGGELFF.